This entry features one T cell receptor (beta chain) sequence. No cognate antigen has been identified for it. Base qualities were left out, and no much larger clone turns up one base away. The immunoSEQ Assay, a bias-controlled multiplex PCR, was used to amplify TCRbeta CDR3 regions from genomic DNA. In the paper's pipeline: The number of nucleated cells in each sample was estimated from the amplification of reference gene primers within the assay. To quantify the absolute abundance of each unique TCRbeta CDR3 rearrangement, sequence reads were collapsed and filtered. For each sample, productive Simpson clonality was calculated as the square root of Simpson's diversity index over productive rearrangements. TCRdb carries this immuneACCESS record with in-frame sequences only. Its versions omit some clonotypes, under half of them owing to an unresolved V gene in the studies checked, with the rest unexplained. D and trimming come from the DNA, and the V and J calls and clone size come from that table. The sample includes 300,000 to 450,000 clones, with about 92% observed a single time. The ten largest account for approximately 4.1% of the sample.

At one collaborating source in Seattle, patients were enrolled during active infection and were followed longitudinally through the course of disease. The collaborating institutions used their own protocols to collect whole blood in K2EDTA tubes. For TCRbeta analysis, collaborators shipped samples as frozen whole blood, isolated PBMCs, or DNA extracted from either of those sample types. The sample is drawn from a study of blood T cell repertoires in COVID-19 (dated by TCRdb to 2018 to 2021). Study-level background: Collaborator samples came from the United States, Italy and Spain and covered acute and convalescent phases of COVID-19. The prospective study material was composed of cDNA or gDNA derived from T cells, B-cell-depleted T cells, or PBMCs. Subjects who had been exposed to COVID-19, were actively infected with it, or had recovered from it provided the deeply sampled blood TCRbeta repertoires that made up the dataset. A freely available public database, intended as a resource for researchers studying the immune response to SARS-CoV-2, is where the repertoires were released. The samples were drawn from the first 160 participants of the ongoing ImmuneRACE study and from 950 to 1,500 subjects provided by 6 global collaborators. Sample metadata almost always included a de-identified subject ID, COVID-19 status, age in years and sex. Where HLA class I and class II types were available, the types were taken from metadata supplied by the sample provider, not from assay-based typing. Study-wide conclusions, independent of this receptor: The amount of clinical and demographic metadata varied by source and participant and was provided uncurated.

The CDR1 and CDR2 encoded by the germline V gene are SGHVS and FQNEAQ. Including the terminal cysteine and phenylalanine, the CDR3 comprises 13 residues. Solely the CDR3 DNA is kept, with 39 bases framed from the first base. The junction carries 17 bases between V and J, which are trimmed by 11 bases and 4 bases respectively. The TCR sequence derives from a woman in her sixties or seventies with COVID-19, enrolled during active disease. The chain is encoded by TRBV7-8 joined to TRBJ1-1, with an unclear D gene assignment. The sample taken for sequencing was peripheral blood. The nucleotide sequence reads TGTGCCGGAGCCTCGGCCTTCGGCACTGAAGCTTTCTTT. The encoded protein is CAGASAFGTEAFF.